Listed below are T cell receptor beta chains from one sample, sequenced in a study of human T cells and chemical hapten exposure. One entry per CDR3 protein results from TCRdb running MiXCR on the RACE reads. The table includes 100,000 or so distinct CDR3 sequences, under 35% detected once. Here the sequenced sample was whole blood, taken in connection with sensitization to the hapten diphenylcyclopropenone (DPC). The origin of the receptors is a man aged 35 to 55 with alopecia areata. Some clones in this sample may be carry-over from other donors' samples. Both conserved end residues are part of each CDR3. The D gene is left open where the match is weak. Size is stated for part of the rows, as once, few or many counts, or as a class when the clone is expanded.

v_gene: TRBV10-3; abundance: -; j_gene: TRBJ2-3; d_gene: TRBD2; CDR3aa: CAVAPGLADPGPTDTQYF; CDR3nt: TGTGCCGTCGCGCCGGGACTAGCGGATCCCGGGCCCACAGATACGCAGTATTTT
v_gene: TRBV28; abundance: few; j_gene: TRBJ2-4; d_gene: -; CDR3aa: CASSLGDTGKNIQYF; CDR3nt: TGTGCCAGCAGTTTAGGGGACACCGGTAAAAACATTCAGTACTTC
v_gene: TRBV24-1; abundance: -; j_gene: TRBJ2-3; d_gene: -; CDR3aa: CATSDPASTDTQYF; CDR3nt: TGTGCCACCAGTGATCCGGCTTCCACAGATACGCAGTATTTT
v_gene: TRBV28; abundance: -; j_gene: TRBJ2-7; d_gene: -; CDR3aa: CASSPPPGLYEQYF; CDR3nt: TGTGCCAGCAGCCCCCCCCCGGGGCTCTACGAGCAGTACTTC
v_gene: TRBV12-5; abundance: few; j_gene: TRBJ1-3; d_gene: -; CDR3aa: CASGCRRTAERGNTIYF; CDR3nt: TGTGCTAGTGGCTGTCGCCGGACAGCCGAACGTGGAAACACCATATATTTT
v_gene: TRBV11-1; abundance: few; j_gene: TRBJ2-1; d_gene: TRBD2; CDR3aa: CASSLIGRAHYNEQFF; CDR3nt: TGTGCCAGCAGCTTAATCGGGAGGGCCCACTACAATGAGCAGTTCTTC
v_gene: TRBV20-1; abundance: -; j_gene: TRBJ1-2; d_gene: TRBD1; CDR3aa: CSAYTSGTGNGYTF; CDR3nt: TGCAGTGCTTATACCTCCGGGACAGGGAATGGCTACACCTTC
v_gene: TRBV21-1; abundance: few; j_gene: TRBJ2-4; d_gene: -; CDR3aa: CASSSKRGGLAGVGKNIQYF; CDR3nt: TGTGCCAGCAGCTCAAAAAGGGGTGGACTAGCGGGAGTAGGCAAAAACATTCAGTACTTC
v_gene: TRBV11-3; abundance: -; j_gene: TRBJ2-4; d_gene: -; CDR3aa: CASSLDSKAYQNIQYF; CDR3nt: TGTGCCAGCAGCTTAGATAGTAAGGCCTATCAAAACATTCAGTACTTC
v_gene: TRBV6-2/TRBV6-3; abundance: -; j_gene: TRBJ1-1; d_gene: -; CDR3aa: CASSYSGGVRNTEAFF; CDR3nt: TGTGCCAGCAGTTACTCTGGAGGGGTACGGAACACTGAAGCTTTCTTT
v_gene: TRBV7-4; abundance: -; j_gene: TRBJ1-1; d_gene: TRBD1; CDR3aa: CAGSRDRGRTEAFF; CDR3nt: TGTGCCGGGTCGCGAGACAGGGGGCGGACTGAAGCTTTCTTT
v_gene: TRBV5-5; abundance: -; j_gene: TRBJ2-5; d_gene: -; CDR3aa: CASSTHVVETQYF; CDR3nt: TGTGCCAGCAGCACCCACGTCGTCGAGACCCAGTACTTC
v_gene: TRBV27; abundance: -; j_gene: TRBJ2-2; d_gene: -; CDR3aa: CASTPRGGNTGELFF; CDR3nt: TGTGCCAGCACCCCCCGAGGGGGTAACACCGGGGAGCTGTTTTTT
v_gene: TRBV7-2; abundance: few; j_gene: TRBJ2-4; d_gene: TRBD2; CDR3aa: CASGNRAGTSGNIQYF; CDR3nt: TGTGCCAGCGGAAATCGAGCCGGGACTAGCGGGAACATTCAGTACTTC